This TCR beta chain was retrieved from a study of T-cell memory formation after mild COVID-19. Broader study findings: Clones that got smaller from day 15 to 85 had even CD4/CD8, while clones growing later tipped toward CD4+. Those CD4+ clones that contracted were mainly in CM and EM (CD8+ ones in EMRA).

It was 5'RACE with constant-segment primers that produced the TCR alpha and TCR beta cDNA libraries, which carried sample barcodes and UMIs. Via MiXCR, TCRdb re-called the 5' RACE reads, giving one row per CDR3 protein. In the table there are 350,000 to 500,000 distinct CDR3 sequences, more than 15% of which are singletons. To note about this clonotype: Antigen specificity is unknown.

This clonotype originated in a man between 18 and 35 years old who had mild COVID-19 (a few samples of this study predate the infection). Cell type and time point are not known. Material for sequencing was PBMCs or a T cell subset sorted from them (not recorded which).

CDR3 sequence: CASSDGGSRTEAFF. Written as DNA, the CDR3 is TGTGCCAGTAGCGACGGCGGGAGTCGCACTGAAGCTTTCTTT. The V and J genes are TRBV19 and TRBJ1-1; unclear D gene. The germline V and J ends were trimmed by 6 bases and 4 bases, with 15 bases remaining between them. The CDR3 is made up of 14 amino acids. Germline CDR1 LNHDA, CDR2 SQIVND (reference sequence).